One T cell receptor beta chain is described in this entry. Libraries were prepared by immunoSEQ multiplex PCR; TCRdb keeps only in-frame clonotypes and omits some of them. The sample records some 90,000 clones, 85% to 90% being singletons. The sample originates from a study of T cells after somatic rescue of genetic block. The sample taken for sequencing was peripheral blood mononuclear cells (PBMCs). This clonotype originated in a woman under 30.

The CDR3 region is CASSNPTASYEQYF. The CDR3 DNA sequence: TGTGCCAGTAGTAACCCGACAGCTAGCTACGAGCAGTACTTC. The chain carries TRBV19 and TRBJ2-7; possible D gene TRBD1, 5 bases. V was pared by 4 bases and J by 3 bases, with 13 bases between. The CDR3 runs 14 residues. Germline values: CDR1 LNHDA, CDR2 SQIVND (reference sequence).